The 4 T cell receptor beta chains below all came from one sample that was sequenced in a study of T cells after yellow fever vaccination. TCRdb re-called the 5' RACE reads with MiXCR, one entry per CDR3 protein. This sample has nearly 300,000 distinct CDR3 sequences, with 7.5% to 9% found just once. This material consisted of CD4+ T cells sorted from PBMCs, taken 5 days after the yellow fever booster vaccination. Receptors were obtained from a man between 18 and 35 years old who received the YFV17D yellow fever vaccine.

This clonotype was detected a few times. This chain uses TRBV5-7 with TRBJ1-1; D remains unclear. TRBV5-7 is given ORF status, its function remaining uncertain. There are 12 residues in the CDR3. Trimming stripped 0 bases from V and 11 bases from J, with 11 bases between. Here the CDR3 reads CASSLAPGEAFF. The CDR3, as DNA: TGTGCCAGCAGCTTGGCGCCCGGCGAGGCTTTCTTT.

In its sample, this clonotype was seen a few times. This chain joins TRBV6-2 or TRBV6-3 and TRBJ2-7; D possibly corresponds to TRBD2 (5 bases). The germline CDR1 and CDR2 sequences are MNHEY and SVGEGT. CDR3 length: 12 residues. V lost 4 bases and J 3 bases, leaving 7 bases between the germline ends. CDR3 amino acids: CASSSRGYEQYV. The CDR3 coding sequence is TGTGCCAGCAGTTCCCGGGGCTACGAGCAGTACGTC.

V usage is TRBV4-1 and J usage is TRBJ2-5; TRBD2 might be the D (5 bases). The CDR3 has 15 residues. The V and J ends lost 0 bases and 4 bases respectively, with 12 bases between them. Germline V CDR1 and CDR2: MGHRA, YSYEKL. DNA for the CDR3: TGCGCCAGCAGCCAAGAGCCTAGGAGCGGAGAGACCCAGTACTTC. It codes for CASSQEPRSGETQYF.

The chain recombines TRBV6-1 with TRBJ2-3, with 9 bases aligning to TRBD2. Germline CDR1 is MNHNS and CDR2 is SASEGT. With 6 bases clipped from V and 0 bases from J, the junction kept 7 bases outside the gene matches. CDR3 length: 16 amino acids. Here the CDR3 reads CASSRAGGFSTDTQYF. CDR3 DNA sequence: TGTGCCAGCAGCAGAGCGGGGGGTTTTAGCACAGATACGCAGTATTTT.